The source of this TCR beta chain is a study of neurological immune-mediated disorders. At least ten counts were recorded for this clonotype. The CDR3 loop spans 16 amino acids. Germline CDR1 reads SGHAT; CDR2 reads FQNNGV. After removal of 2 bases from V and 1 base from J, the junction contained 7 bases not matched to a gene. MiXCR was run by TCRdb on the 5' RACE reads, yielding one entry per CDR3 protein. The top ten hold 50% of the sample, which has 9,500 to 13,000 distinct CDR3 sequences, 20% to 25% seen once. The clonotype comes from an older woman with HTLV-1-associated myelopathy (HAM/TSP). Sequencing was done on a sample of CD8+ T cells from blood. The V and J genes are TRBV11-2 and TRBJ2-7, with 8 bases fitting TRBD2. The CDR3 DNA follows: TGTGCCAGCAGCTTACCGGTGGCGGGGGGATCCTACGAGCAGTACTTC. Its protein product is CASSLPVAGGSYEQYF.